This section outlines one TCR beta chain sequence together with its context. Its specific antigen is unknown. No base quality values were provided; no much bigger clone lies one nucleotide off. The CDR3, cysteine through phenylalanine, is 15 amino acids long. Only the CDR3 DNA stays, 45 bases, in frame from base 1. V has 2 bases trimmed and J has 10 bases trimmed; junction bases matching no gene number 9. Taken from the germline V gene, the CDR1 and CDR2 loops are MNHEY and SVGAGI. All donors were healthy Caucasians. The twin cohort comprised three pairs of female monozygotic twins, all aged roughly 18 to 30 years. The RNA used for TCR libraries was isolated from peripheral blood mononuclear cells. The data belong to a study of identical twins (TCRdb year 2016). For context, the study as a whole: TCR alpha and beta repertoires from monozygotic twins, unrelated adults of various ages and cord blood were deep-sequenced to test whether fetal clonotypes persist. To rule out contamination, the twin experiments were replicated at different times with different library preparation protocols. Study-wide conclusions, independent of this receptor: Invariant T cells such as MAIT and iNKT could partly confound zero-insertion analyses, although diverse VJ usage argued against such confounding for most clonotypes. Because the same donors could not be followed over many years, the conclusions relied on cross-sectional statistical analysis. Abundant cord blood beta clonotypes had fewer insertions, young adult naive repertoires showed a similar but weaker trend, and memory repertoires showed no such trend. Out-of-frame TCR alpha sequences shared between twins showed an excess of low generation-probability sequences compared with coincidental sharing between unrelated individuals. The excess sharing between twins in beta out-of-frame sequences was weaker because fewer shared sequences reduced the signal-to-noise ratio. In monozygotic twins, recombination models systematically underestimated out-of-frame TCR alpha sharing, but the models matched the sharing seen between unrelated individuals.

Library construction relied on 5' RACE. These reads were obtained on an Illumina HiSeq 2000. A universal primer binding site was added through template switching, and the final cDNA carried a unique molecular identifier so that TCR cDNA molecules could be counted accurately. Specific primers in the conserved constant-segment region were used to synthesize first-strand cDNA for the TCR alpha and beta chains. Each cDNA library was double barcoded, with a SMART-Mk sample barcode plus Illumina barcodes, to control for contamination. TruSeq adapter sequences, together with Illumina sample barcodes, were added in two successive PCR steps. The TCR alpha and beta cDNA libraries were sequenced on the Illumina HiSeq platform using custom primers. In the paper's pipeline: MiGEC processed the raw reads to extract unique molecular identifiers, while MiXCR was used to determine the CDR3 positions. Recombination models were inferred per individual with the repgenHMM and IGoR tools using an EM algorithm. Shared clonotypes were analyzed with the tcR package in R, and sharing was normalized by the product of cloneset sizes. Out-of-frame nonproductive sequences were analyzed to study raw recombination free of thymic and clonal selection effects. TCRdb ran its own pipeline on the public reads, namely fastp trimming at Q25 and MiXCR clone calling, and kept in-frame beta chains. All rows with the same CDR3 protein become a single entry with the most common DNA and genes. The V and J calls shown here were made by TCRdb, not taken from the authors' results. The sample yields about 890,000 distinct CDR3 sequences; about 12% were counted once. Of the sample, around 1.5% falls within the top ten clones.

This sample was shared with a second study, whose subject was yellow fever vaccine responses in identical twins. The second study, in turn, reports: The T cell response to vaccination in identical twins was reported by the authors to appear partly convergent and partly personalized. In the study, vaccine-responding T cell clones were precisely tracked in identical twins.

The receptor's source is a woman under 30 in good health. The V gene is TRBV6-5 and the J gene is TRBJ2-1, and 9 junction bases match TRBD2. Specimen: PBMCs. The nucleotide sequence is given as TGTGCCAGCAGTTACCCAACGGCTAGCGGGGTGGAGCAGTTCTTC. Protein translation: CASSYPTASGVEQFF.